The T cell receptor (beta chain) described here comes from a study of CD8+CD57+ T cells in acquired aplastic anemia. Study overall: Sorted CD4+ and CD8+ cells yielded roughly 3.1 ug of DNA on average.

CDR1 SGDLS and CDR2 YYNGEE come from the germline V gene. The V end lost 0 bases, the J end lost 6 bases, and 19 bases lay between the germline ends. The CDR3 length is 16 residues. In patients chosen for sequencing, flow cytometry had shown CD8+CD57+ cell expansion. Each patient had severe acquired aplastic anemia. Receipt of therapy had not occurred in any patient by the time of blood sampling. According to the study, genomic DNA was the template for TCR beta VDJ and CDR3 profiling. Via MiXCR, TCRdb re-called the reads, giving one row per CDR3 protein. This table holds under 350,000 distinct CDR3 sequences, approximately 58% found once. Overall study findings and caveats: Patients and controls shared some 29 CD8+ CDR3 sequences, which appeared highly expressed in patients and within their immunodominant clones.

This clonotype was found many times. What it recognizes is unknown. Sequenced material: sorted CD4+, CD8+, or CD8+CD57+ T cells (not recorded which) from PBMCs. V usage is TRBV9 and J usage is TRBJ2-7; TRBD2 is a possible D gene (5 bases). This TCR came from a human donor with aplastic anemia. The CDR3 coding sequence is TGTGCCAGCAGCGTAGCCCTCGAAGGGAGTAACGTCGAGCAGTACTTC. Its protein product is CASSVALEGSNVEQYF. Supplemented by reference TRBV9 and TRBJ2-7, the full variable domain reads DSGVTQTPKHLITATGQRVTLRCSPRSGDLSVYWYQQSLDQGLQFLIQYYNGEERAKGNILERFSAQQFPDLHSELNLSSLELGDSALYFCASSVALEGSNVEQYFGPGTRLTVT.